Included here is one T cell receptor beta chain sequence, with context. Its antigen is not yet known. The record has no base qualities; no much larger clone is one base away. Collaborating institutions collected whole blood in K2EDTA tubes following their own protocols. For TCRbeta analysis, collaborators shipped samples as frozen whole blood, isolated PBMCs, or DNA extracted from either of those sample types. TCRbeta CDR3 regions were amplified from genomic DNA by means of the immunoSEQ Assay, a bias-controlled multiplex PCR. Under the source paper's analysis protocol: The number of nucleated cells in each sample was estimated from the amplification of reference gene primers within the assay. Sequence reads were collapsed and filtered to measure the absolute abundance of every unique TCRbeta CDR3 rearrangement. For each sample, productive Simpson clonality was calculated by taking the square root of Simpson's diversity index across productive rearrangements. TCRdb stores this immuneACCESS table with in-frame sequences only. Part of the clones is absent; in the studies checked, under half of the shortfall reflects unresolved V genes, and no reason is known for the rest. V and J calls and clone size are as listed in that table; D and trimming were resolved from the DNA. The sample table contains fewer than 250,000 clones; only one count was recorded for roughly nine tenths of them. The top ten clonotypes cover roughly 0.7% of the sample.

The data originate from a study of blood T cell repertoires in COVID-19 (dated by TCRdb to about 2020). In the study overall: Samples covering the acute and convalescent phases of COVID-19 were provided by collaborators in the United States, Italy and Spain. The material from the prospective study consisted of cDNA or gDNA derived from T cells, B-cell-depleted T cells, or PBMCs. Subjects who had been exposed to COVID-19, were actively infected with it, or had recovered from it provided the deeply sampled blood TCRbeta repertoires that made up the dataset. The repertoires were released in a freely available public database meant as a resource for research on the immune response to SARS-CoV-2. The samples were drawn from two sources: the first 160 participants of the ongoing ImmuneRACE study, and approximately 1,300 subjects contributed by 6 global collaborators. The sample metadata nearly always contained a de-identified subject ID, COVID-19 status, age in years and sex. Where available, HLA class I and class II types were obtained from metadata supplied by the sample provider rather than from assay-based typing. General findings and caveats noted by the study authors: How much clinical and demographic metadata was included differed by source and by participant, and the metadata was provided uncurated.

V is pruned by 5 bases and J by 4 bases, leaving 6 bases of the junction without a gene match. From the cysteine up to the phenylalanine, the CDR3 has a length of 15 residues. The retained sequence is limited to the CDR3, 45 bases, with the frame set at the first base. Looking up the germline V gene (reference sequence) yields CDR1 MNHEY and CDR2 SMNVEV. Material for sequencing was peripheral blood. The source is a man aged 40-50 years with acute or convalescent COVID-19. The receptor chain draws on TRBV27 and TRBJ2-1, and 9 junctional nucleotides match TRBD1. The sequence in DNA is TGTGCCAGCAGTGGCAGACAGGGGGTTTACAATGAGCAGTTCTTC. Translated, it reads CASSGRQGVYNEQFF.